This paragraph covers one T cell receptor (beta chain) sequence. This clone was observed a single time. The antigen it binds to is not known. No base quality values were provided; no much bigger clone lies one nucleotide off. The immunoSEQ Assay, a bias-controlled multiplex PCR, was used to amplify TCRbeta CDR3 regions from genomic DNA. As for the authors' bioinformatics: The number of nucleated cells in each sample was estimated from the amplification of reference gene primers within the assay. To quantify the absolute abundance of each unique TCRbeta CDR3 rearrangement, sequence reads were collapsed and filtered. Productive Simpson clonality was computed per sample as the square root of Simpson's diversity index over productive rearrangements. TCRdb re-hosts the immuneACCESS table, in-frame sequences only. Its copies lack some clones; in the studies checked, an unresolved V gene accounts for under half of them, and the cause for the rest is not known. V and J calls and clone size are copied from that table; D and trimming were computed from the DNA. The sample contains more than 95,000 clones, less than 90% of them found a single time. About 3.9% of the sample rests with the top ten.

Spanning cysteine to phenylalanine, the CDR3 consists of 14 amino acids. Only CDR3 DNA is held: 42 bases, read in frame from base 1. The junction shows trimming of 2 bases on V and 1 base on J, plus 9 bases between the germline ends. Based on the germline V gene, the CDR1 and CDR2 sequences are SGHAT and FQNNGV. The sample originates from a study of blood T cell repertoires in COVID-19 (dated by TCRdb to 2019 to 2021). The study in broad terms: The collaborator samples originated in the United States, Italy and Spain and spanned the acute and convalescent phases of COVID-19. The prospective study material was composed of cDNA or gDNA derived from T cells, B-cell-depleted T cells, or PBMCs. The dataset comprised deeply sampled blood TCRbeta repertoires from subjects exposed to, actively infected with, or recovered from COVID-19. The repertoires were made available in a free public database intended to serve as a resource for research on the immune response to SARS-CoV-2. Samples were obtained from the ongoing ImmuneRACE study (first 160 participants) and from about 1,300 subjects provided by 6 global collaborators. Sample metadata almost always included a de-identified subject ID, COVID-19 status, age in years and sex. Where HLA class I and class II types were available, the types were taken from metadata supplied by the sample provider, not from assay-based typing. The investigation overall reported the following: The quantity of clinical and demographic metadata differed by source and by participant and was supplied without curation.

The collaborating institutions used their own protocols to collect whole blood in K2EDTA tubes. For TCRbeta analysis, collaborator samples were shipped as frozen whole blood, as isolated PBMCs, or as DNA extracted from either sample type. The chain links TRBV11-2 with TRBJ2-7; the D gene is perhaps TRBD2, on 5 matching bases. The sample comprised peripheral blood. The origin of this receptor is a man aged 45-60 years with acute or convalescent COVID-19. Here the CDR3 is given as CASSLSGRSYEQYF. The nucleotide sequence reads as follows: TGTGCCAGCAGCTTAAGTGGGAGATCCTACGAGCAGTACTTC.